A selection of T cell receptor beta chains follows, all from one sample in a study of T cells in tuberculosis. The data were produced by immunoSEQ multiplex PCR, yet TCRdb's version contains in-frame clones alone and is incomplete. The sample records fewer than 35,000 clones, about 82% being singletons. The specimen was PBMCs, collected at tuberculosis diagnosis. Receptor source: an adult with tuberculosis. The CDR3 runs from the conserved cysteine through the conserved F or W. The D gene is left open where the match is weak. Not all rows give a size; the values are once, few, many and, for expanded clones, a class.

v_gene,abundance,d_gene,j_gene,CDR3aa,CDR3nt
TRBV28,NA,TRBD1,TRBJ2-7,CASIRTGSYEQYF,TGTGCCAGCATTCGGACAGGGTCCTACGAGCAGTACTTC
TRBV30,NA,NA,TRBJ2-5,CAWSVFGGGGETQYF,TGTGCCTGGAGTGTATTTGGAGGGGGCGGAGAGACCCAGTACTTC
TRBV6-6,NA,NA,TRBJ2-7,CASTRIQGRDEQYF,TGTGCCAGCACCCGGATACAGGGAAGGGACGAGCAGTACTTC
TRBV5-4,NA,NA,TRBJ2-1,CASSFNNEQFF,TGTGCCAGCAGCTTTAACAATGAGCAGTTCTTC
TRBV7-8,NA,TRBD1,TRBJ1-5,CASSRGGQGQPQHF,TGTGCCAGCAGCCGGGGGGGACAGGGACAGCCCCAGCATTTT
TRBV11-3,NA,NA,TRBJ2-3,CASSFGGRWDTQYF,TGTGCCAGCAGCTTCGGTGGGAGATGGGATACGCAGTATTTT
TRBV2,NA,TRBD1,TRBJ1-6,CASLFDRGLNSPLHF,TGTGCCAGCCTTTTCGACAGGGGGCTTAATTCACCCCTCCACTTT
TRBV30,NA,NA,TRBJ1-1,CAWWQYTEAFF,TGTGCCTGGTGGCAGTACACTGAAGCTTTCTTT
TRBV18,NA,TRBD1,TRBJ2-5,CASSPTGAQETQYF,TGTGCCAGCTCACCGACAGGGGCCCAAGAGACCCAGTACTTC
TRBV28,NA,NA,TRBJ2-3,CASSRDRDTQYF,TGTGCCAGCAGCCGGGATAGGGATACGCAGTATTTT
TRBV15,NA,TRBD2,TRBJ2-1,CATSRETGTRYNEQFF,TGTGCCACCAGCAGGGAGACCGGGACTAGGTACAATGAGCAGTTCTTC
TRBV19,NA,TRBD2,TRBJ2-1,CASSSRGRGLNEQFF,TGTGCCAGTAGCTCGCGGGGGAGAGGATTAAATGAGCAGTTCTTC
TRBV23-1,NA,TRBD1,TRBJ2-2,CASSKAKGQGATGELFF,TGCGCCAGCAGTAAGGCAAAGGGACAGGGGGCGACCGGGGAGCTGTTTTTT
TRBV25-1,NA,TRBD2,TRBJ2-3,CASSDLAGGADTQYF,TGTGCCAGCAGTGATCTAGCGGGAGGAGCAGATACGCAGTATTTT
TRBV27,once,TRBD1,TRBJ2-7,CASSSARDSPTYEQYF,TGTGCCAGCAGTTCAGCCCGGGACAGCCCGACCTACGAGCAGTACTTC
TRBV2,NA,TRBD2,TRBJ2-3,CASSVLAGSTDTQYF,TGTGCCAGCAGTGTTCTAGCGGGCAGCACAGATACGCAGTATTTT
TRBV5-1,NA,NA,TRBJ2-7,CASRGGRYEQYF,TGCGCCAGCAGGGGGGGTAGGTACGAGCAGTACTTC
TRBV10-3,NA,NA,TRBJ1-3,CAISESQRRTGSGNTIYF,TGTGCCATCAGTGAATCCCAGAGACGTACAGGGAGTGGAAACACCATATATTTT
TRBV19,NA,NA,TRBJ1-1,CASSIGGAGAFF,TGTGCCAGTAGTATAGGGGGCGCAGGAGCTTTCTTT
TRBV27,NA,TRBD2,TRBJ2-7,CASSLSSGGNSYEQYF,TGTGCCAGCAGTTTATCTAGCGGGGGTAACTCCTACGAGCAGTACTTC
TRBV29-1,once,TRBD1,TRBJ1-2,CSAGTGGNGYGYTF,TGCAGCGCCGGGACAGGGGGCAATGGGTATGGCTACACCTTC
TRBV4-1,NA,NA,TRBJ1-5,CASSSRGAGQPQHF,TGCGCCAGCAGCAGCCGCGGGGCCGGACAGCCCCAGCATTTT
TRBV7-2,NA,TRBD2,TRBJ2-3,CASSPRGAGASTDTQYF,TGTGCCAGCAGCCCCAGGGGAGCGGGGGCCTCCACAGATACGCAGTATTTT
TRBV2,NA,NA,TRBJ2-1,CASMGTFLYNEQFF,TGTGCCAGCATGGGGACTTTTCTTTACAATGAGCAGTTCTTC
TRBV19,NA,TRBD1,TRBJ1-4,CASSLQGQAPNEKLFF,TGTGCCAGTAGTCTCCAGGGACAGGCGCCTAATGAAAAACTGTTTTTT
TRBV4-1,NA,TRBD1,TRBJ1-2,CASGLAGGARLGGYTF,TGCGCCAGCGGCCTTGCAGGGGGCGCGAGATTGGGCGGCTACACCTTC
TRBV11-1,NA,NA,TRBJ1-2,CASSYTGLSGYTF,TGTGCCAGCAGTTACACAGGTTTGAGTGGCTACACCTTC
TRBV4-2,NA,NA,TRBJ2-3,CASSQGGPDTQYF,TGTGCCAGCAGCCAAGGGGGCCCAGATACGCAGTATTTT
TRBV14,NA,TRBD1,TRBJ1-4,CASSQEIGTANEKLFF,TGTGCCAGCAGCCAAGAGATCGGGACAGCAAATGAAAAACTGTTTTTT
TRBV19,NA,NA,TRBJ1-5,CASRQGTYNQPQHF,TGTGCCAGTAGACAGGGTACCTACAATCAGCCCCAGCATTTT
TRBV10-3,few,NA,TRBJ1-6,CASSYQGTSPLHF,TGTGCCAGCAGTTACCAGGGTACTTCACCCCTCCACTTT
TRBV27,NA,TRBD1,TRBJ1-2,CASRKGTGANYGYTF,TGTGCCAGCAGGAAGGGGACAGGGGCTAACTATGGCTACACCTTC
TRBV7-2,NA,TRBD2,TRBJ2-5,CASRTEGSGGKTQYF,TGTGCCAGCAGAACCGAAGGGAGCGGGGGGAAGACCCAGTACTTC
TRBV11-2,few,NA,TRBJ1-5,CASSFADSNQPQHF,TGTGCCAGCAGCTTCGCAGATAGCAATCAGCCCCAGCATTTT
TRBV6-1,NA,TRBD1,TRBJ2-1,CASSNQGANEQFF,TGTGCCAGCAGTAATCAGGGGGCCAATGAGCAGTTCTTC
TRBV5-4,NA,NA,TRBJ2-3,CASSLKSAGPTDTQYF,TGTGCCAGCAGCTTGAAGTCGGCAGGGCCCACAGATACGCAGTATTTT